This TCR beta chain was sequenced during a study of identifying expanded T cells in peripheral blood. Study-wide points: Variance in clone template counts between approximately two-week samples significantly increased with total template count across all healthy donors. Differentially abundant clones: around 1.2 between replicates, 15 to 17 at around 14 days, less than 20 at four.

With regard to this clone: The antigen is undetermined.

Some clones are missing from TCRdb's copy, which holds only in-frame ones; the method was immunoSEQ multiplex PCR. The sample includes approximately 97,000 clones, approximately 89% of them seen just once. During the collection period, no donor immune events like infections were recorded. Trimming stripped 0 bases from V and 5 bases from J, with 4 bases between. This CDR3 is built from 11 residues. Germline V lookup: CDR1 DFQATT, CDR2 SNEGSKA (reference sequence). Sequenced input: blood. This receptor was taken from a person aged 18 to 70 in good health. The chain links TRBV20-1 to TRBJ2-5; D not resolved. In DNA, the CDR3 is TGCAGTGCTAGAGATCTGGAGACCCAGTACTTC. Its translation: CSARDLETQYF.